The 18 T cell receptor beta chains below were found in one sample sequenced in a study of T cell responses to AZD1222 COVID-19 vaccine. Data came from immunoSEQ multiplex PCR; TCRdb stores just in-frame clones and leaves some out. This sample carries around 99,000 clones, around 90% of them seen once, and the ten largest clones take approximately 5.2%. Source: peripheral blood, taken on day 0 of AZD1222 vaccination. The source is an adult in good health.

The rearrangement links TRBV10-1 to TRBJ2-1; D might be TRBD2 (5 bases). Germline loops: CDR1 WNHNN, CDR2 SYGVQD (reference sequence). The CDR3 consists of 13 residues. Trimming shortened V by 5 bases and J by 7 bases, and 12 bases separated the two germline ends. This CDR3 is CASSPRTVNEQFF. Written as DNA, the CDR3 is TGCGCCAGCAGTCCAAGGACTGTAAATGAGCAGTTCTTC.

As for this clone: The junction and the germline gene differ at one end; a read error may be behind it. The chain joins TRBV7-9 to TRBJ2-3; D unclear. From germline, CDR1 is SEHNR and CDR2 FQNEAQ (reference sequence). This CDR3 comprises 11 residues. In DNA, the CDR3 is TGTGCCAGCAGCTTGTCAGAAACGCAGTATTTT. It encodes CASSLSETQYF.

This sequence joins TRBV7-9 and TRBJ1-4; D gene unclear. CDR1 is SEHNR and CDR2 is FQNEAQ in the germline V gene (reference sequence). This CDR3 has 11 amino acids. Trimming pared 3 bases from V and 7 bases from J, leaving 3 bases between. CDR3 sequence: CASSFLEKLFF. In nucleotides, the CDR3 is TGTGCCAGCAGCTTTCTTGAAAAACTGTTTTTT.

The chain uses TRBV6-2 or TRBV6-3 and TRBJ1-5, with 7 bases lining up with TRBD1. Germline V CDR1 and CDR2: MNHEY, SVGEGT. The CDR3 extends over 18 amino acids. V trimming: 2 bases; J trimming: 0 bases; junction bases outside the gene matches: 10. The chain's CDR3 is CASSYNSGTAYSNQPQHF. The DNA for the CDR3 is TGTGCCAGCAGTTACAATTCCGGGACAGCTTATAGCAATCAGCCCCAGCATTTT.

The V and J genes are TRBV2 and TRBJ2-3; tentative D call: TRBD2 (6 bases). The CDR3 is 15 residues long. V was trimmed by 7 bases and J by 2 bases, leaving 16 bases between them. Looked up from germline, CDR1 is SNHLY and CDR2 is FYNNEI. CDR3 coding DNA: TGTGCCAGCATAGAACGGAGGGTTGACACAGATACGCAGTATTTT. Its translation is CASIERRVDTDTQYF.

The chain carries TRBV10-3 and TRBJ2-5, with 7 positions matching TRBD2. From germline, CDR1 is ENHRY and CDR2 SYGVKD. CDR3 length: 17 residues. The V and J ends lost 2 bases and 1 base, in that order; junction bases with no gene match: 10. The DNA of the CDR3 is TGTGCCATCAGTGAGGGTGCTGGGAGGGGTACCCAAGAGACCCAGTACTTC. Translating it yields CAISEGAGRGTQETQYF.

This chain links TRBV28 with TRBJ1-5, with 10 positions matching TRBD1. Losses at the gene ends were 3 bases for V and 9 bases for J; bases not matched to a gene: 8. Germline-derived CDR1 and CDR2 are MDHEN and SYDVKM. CDR3 size: 15 residues. CDR3 amino acids: CASSFDRGQSGPQHF. The CDR3 DNA sequence: TGTGCCAGCAGTTTTGACAGGGGGCAGTCCGGGCCCCAGCATTTT.

The rearrangement uses TRBV5-5 and TRBJ1-2, with D perhaps TRBD1 (5 bases). The CDR3 consists of 15 residues. V lost 0 bases to trimming and J lost 2 bases, with 11 bases between them. Germline V gene sequence: CDR1 SGHKS, CDR2 YYEKEE (reference sequence). The CDR3 is CASSLDAGLNYGYTF. The CDR3, as DNA: TGTGCCAGCAGCTTGGATGCAGGGCTCAACTATGGCTACACCTTC. The full variable domain, its missing parts supplied by reference TRBV5-5 and TRBJ1-2, is DAGVTQSPTHLIKTRGQQVTLRCSPISGHKSVSWYQQVLGQGPQFIFQYYEKEERGRGNFPDRFSARQFPNYSSELNVNALLLGDSALYLCASSLDAGLNYGYTFGSGTRLTVV.

The chain links TRBV7-2 to TRBJ1-1, with 9 bases that match TRBD1. The CDR3 length is 15 residues. V lost 4 bases, J lost 5 bases, and 8 bases stayed unmatched. Germline values: CDR1 SGHTA, CDR2 FQGNSA. CDR3 region: CASSSRDRVWTEAFF. The CDR3 DNA sequence: TGTGCCAGCAGCTCCAGGGACAGGGTTTGGACTGAAGCTTTCTTT.

V is TRBV19 and J is TRBJ2-7; 9 nucleotides match TRBD1. Germline V CDR1 and CDR2: LNHDA, SQIVND (reference sequence). J gave up 3 bases and V 4 bases, and 4 bases lay outside the gene matches. CDR3 length: 14 amino acids. The CDR3: CASSTPDRGYEQYF. CDR3 DNA: TGTGCCAGTAGTACCCCGGACAGGGGCTACGAGCAGTACTTC.

This clone was seen only once. This chain links TRBV7-3 with TRBJ1-2; D is possibly TRBD1 (6 bases). CDR3 length: 15 amino acids. Trimming pared 3 bases from V and 2 bases from J, leaving 13 bases between. Per the germline V gene, CDR1 is SGHTA and CDR2 is FQGTGA. CDR3: CASSFSGVDNYGYTF. The CDR3 DNA reads as TGTGCCAGCAGCTTCTCAGGGGTTGACAACTATGGCTACACCTTC.

The chain links TRBV28 to TRBJ2-2; TRBD1 agrees at 8 bases. There are 15 residues in the CDR3. Unmatched junction bases numbered 6, after V lost 7 bases and J lost 2 bases. Germline values: CDR1 MDHEN, CDR2 SYDVKM. CDR3 DNA: TGTGCCAGCATGTACGGGACAGGAAACACCGGGGAGCTGTTTTTT. It translates to CASMYGTGNTGELFF.

The chain combines TRBV5-4 with TRBJ2-5; a possible D gene is TRBD1 (5 bases). The CDR3 covers 14 residues. CDR1 SGHNT and CDR2 YYREEE come from the germline V gene (reference sequence). V was pared by 1 base and J by 3 bases, with 10 bases between. In nucleotides, the CDR3 is TGTGCCAGCAGCTTGCCCCAGGGCGAAGAGACCCAGTACTTC. Its protein is CASSLPQGEETQYF.

The count of this clone is one. The chain carries TRBV7-9 and TRBJ2-5; the D is unclear. Germline assignment: CDR1 SEHNR and CDR2 FQNEAQ (reference sequence). This CDR3 is 15 amino acids long. V gave up 1 base and J gave up 2 bases, with 11 bases separating them. CDR3 DNA sequence: TGTGCCAGCAGCTTAGGTTGGCTACGTCAAGAGACCCAGTACTTC. Amino acid sequence: CASSLGWLRQETQYF.

This chain connects TRBV13 to TRBJ1-6; D is unclear. Germline CDR1 is PRHDT and CDR2 is FYEKMQ (reference sequence). V lost 4 bases and J lost 9, with 7 bases in between. The CDR3 consists of 12 residues. CDR3 residues: CASSYAGSPLHF. The CDR3 DNA reads TGTGCCAGCAGCTACGCAGGTTCACCCCTCCACTTT.

The rearrangement uses TRBV30 and TRBJ1-5, with 9 nucleotides matching TRBD1. CDR1 and CDR2 from the germline V gene are GTSNPN and SVGIG (reference sequence). The CDR3 is 13 amino acids. Trimming removed 0 bases from V and 12 bases from J; junction bases left unmatched: 6. The CDR3 nucleotides read TGTGCCTGGAGTGTTGACAGGGGGTCCTTCCAGCATTTT. Its translation is CAWSVDRGSFQHF.

The genes are TRBV6-2 or TRBV6-3 and TRBJ1-5, with D hard to call. Trimming took 5 bases from V and 4 from J, leaving 12 bases between them. The length of the CDR3 is 14 residues. From germline, CDR1 is MNHEY and CDR2 SVGEGT. CDR3 DNA sequence: TGTGCCAGCAGTGCGACAATGATTAATCAGCCCCAGCATTTT. Amino acids: CASSATMINQPQHF.

This clone has a single count. CDR3 nucleotides: TGTGCCAGCGACCCCGGGACGGAGTTGACCCAGCATTTT. Translation gives CASDPGTELTQHF. The J gene is TRBJ1-5, the V gene TRBV28, with D tentatively TRBD1 (5 bases). This CDR3 region has 13 residues. V dropped 8 bases and J dropped 11 bases, with 19 bases sitting between them. Germline V gene sequence: CDR1 MDHEN, CDR2 SYDVKM.